A single sample is the source of the 18 T cell receptor beta chains below, sequenced in a study of PD-1 blockade in classical Hodgkin lymphoma. Assay used: immunoSEQ multiplex PCR; TCRdb lists only in-frame clones, some missing. The table shows 23,000 or so clones, with 65% to 85% occurring only once. Every patient relapsed after autologous stem cell transplantation, and brentuximab vedotin exposure varied. The source material was peripheral blood mononuclear cells (PBMCs), sampled before the second cycle of nivolumab. These receptors all come from a human donor with classical Hodgkin lymphoma.

V gene TRBV7-2 combines with J gene TRBJ2-1; 11 nucleotides agree with TRBD2. V lost 1 base, J lost 8 bases, and 4 bases stayed unmatched. The CDR3 is made up of 15 amino acids. Germline V gene data show CDR1 as SGHTA and CDR2 as FQGNSA. The CDR3 DNA sequence: TGTGCCAGCAGCTTAGGACTAGCGGGGTCCCATGAGCAGTTCTTC. Protein sequence: CASSLGLAGSHEQFF.

V gene TRBV7-2 combines with J gene TRBJ1-1, with D unresolved. Trimming took 5 bases from V and 4 from J, leaving 17 bases between them. The CDR3 contains 15 residues. Germline loops: CDR1 SGHTA, CDR2 FQGNSA. CDR3 DNA sequence: TGTGCCAGCAGCCCCTACCCTAGATTTAGCACTGAAGCTTTCTTT. Encoded protein: CASSPYPRFSTEAFF.

Note on this clone: A much larger clone differs from this one at a single base, so this may be a read error. V is TRBV11-2 and J is TRBJ1-2, with a possible D match to TRBD1 (5 bases). The germline CDR1 and CDR2 sequences are SGHAT and FQNNGV. The CDR3 length is 14 residues. Trimming stripped 5 bases from V and 6 bases from J, with 16 bases between. The CDR3 protein is CASSPAGGGDGYTF. In nucleotides, the CDR3 is TGTGCCAGCAGCCCAGCCGGTGGGGGGGATGGCTACACCTTC. The whole variable domain, filled in from reference TRBV11-2 and TRBJ1-2, reads EAGVAQSPRYKIIEKRQSVAFWCNPISGHATLYWYQQILGQGPKLLIQFQNNGVVDDSQLPKDRFSAERLKGVDSTLKIQPAKLEDSAVYLCASSPAGGGDGYTFGSGTRLTVV.

There are a few counts of this clone. The rearrangement uses TRBV7-2 and TRBJ1-1, with 7 bases matching TRBD1. The V gene end was trimmed by 5 bases and the J gene end by 2 bases; junction bases not matched to a gene: 5. This CDR3 comprises 14 residues. Germline CDR1 and CDR2: SGHTA and FQGNSA. The CDR3 sequence: CASSPGQANTEAFF. For the CDR3, the DNA is TGTGCCAGCAGCCCCGGACAGGCCAACACTGAAGCTTTCTTT. Variable domain in full (rest from reference TRBV7-2 and TRBJ1-1): GAGVSQSPSNKVTEKGKDVELRCDPISGHTALYWYRQSLGQGLEFLIYFQGNSAPDKSGLPSDRFSAERTGGSVSTLTIQRTQQEDSAVYLCASSPGQANTEAFFGQGTRLTVV.

The chain couples TRBV2 to TRBJ2-7; TRBD1 agrees at 8 bases. The CDR3 sequence is 14 residues long. Germline V gene lookup returns CDR1 SNHLY and CDR2 FYNNEI. V trimming: 6 bases; J trimming: 6 bases; junction bases outside the gene matches: 10. The CDR3 loop is CASSRAGGIREQYF. DNA for the CDR3: TGTGCCAGCAGCCGGGCAGGGGGCATACGCGAGCAGTACTTC.

The genes are TRBV5-6 and TRBJ1-2; TRBD1 is a possible D gene (5 bases). Trimming stripped 4 bases from V and 2 bases from J, with 15 bases between. This CDR3 is built from 15 residues. CDR1 is SGHDT and CDR2 is YYEEEE in the germline V gene. The CDR3 spells CASSPRGTQNYGYTF. CDR3 DNA sequence: TGTGCCAGCAGCCCTAGAGGGACGCAGAACTATGGCTACACCTTC.

The V call is TRBV30, the J call TRBJ1-2, with 7 nucleotides matching TRBD1. The V gene's germline CDR1 is GTSNPN and CDR2 SVGIG (reference sequence). CDR3 length equals 12 residues. The V segment lost 4 bases and the J segment 6 bases; nucleotides outside the gene matches: 5. The CDR3 reads CAWIRGLNGYTF. Written as DNA, the CDR3 is TGTGCCTGGATCAGGGGGTTAAATGGCTACACCTTC. Complete variable domain (other parts from reference TRBV30 and TRBJ1-2): SQTIHQWPATLVQPVGSPLSLECTVEGTSNPNLYWYRQAAGRGLQLLFYSVGIGQISSEVPQNLSASRPQDRQFILSSKKLLLSDSGFYLCAWIRGLNGYTFGSGTRLTVV.

The chain links TRBV29-1 to TRBJ1-1; tentative D call: TRBD1 (6 bases). CDR1 and CDR2 (germline): SQVTM, ANQGSEA. This CDR3 is 10 amino acids long. Trimming pared 3 bases from V and 8 bases from J, leaving 7 bases between. CDR3 in DNA: TGCAGCGTTGAGGGGACAGAAGCTTTCTTT. Translation: CSVEGTEAFF.

The chain recombines TRBV9 with TRBJ1-1, with 7 bases that match TRBD1. This CDR3 has 13 amino acids. Germline V gene lookup returns CDR1 SGDLS and CDR2 YYNGEE. The V and J ends lost 2 bases and 3 bases, in that order; junction bases with no gene match: 1. CDR3 region: CASSVGQHTEAFF. In DNA form, the CDR3 reads TGTGCCAGCAGCGTGGGACAGCACACTGAAGCTTTCTTT. The entire variable domain, with the rest obtained from reference TRBV9 and TRBJ1-1, is as follows: DSGVTQTPKHLITATGQRVTLRCSPRSGDLSVYWYQQSLDQGLQFLIQYYNGEERAKGNILERFSAQQFPDLHSELNLSSLELGDSALYFCASSVGQHTEAFFGQGTRLTVV.

The CDR3 spells CASGTGGYEQYF. The CDR3 DNA reads as TGTGCCAGCGGGACAGGGGGCTACGAGCAGTACTTC. The V and J genes are TRBV9 and TRBJ2-7; 11 bases are a match to TRBD1. Germline CDR1 reads SGDLS; CDR2 reads YYNGEE. After removal of 7 bases from V and 3 bases from J, the junction contained 0 bases not matched to a gene. This CDR3 region has 12 residues.

This clone was detected only a few times. The chain carries TRBV7-2 and TRBJ1-2, with 10 bases aligning to TRBD1. The CDR3 has 15 amino acids. Germline values: CDR1 SGHTA, CDR2 FQGNSA. Trimming took 6 bases from V and 3 from J; bases not matched to a gene: 7. CDR3: CASSIGTGDYYGYTF. CDR3 DNA sequence: TGTGCCAGCAGTATCGGGACAGGGGATTACTATGGCTACACCTTC.

The chain uses TRBV21-1 and TRBJ1-6. TRBV21-1 is flagged as a pseudogene. The CDR3 contains 17 residues. Written as DNA, the CDR3 is TGTGCCAGCAGCAAAGTTCCAGCCGAACGCTATAATTCACCCCTCCACTTT. As protein: CASSKVPAERYNSPLHF.

The CDR3 loop reads CASSFQRGAGIDIQYF. The CDR3 nucleotides read TGTGCCAGCAGCTTTCAACGGGGGGCTGGGATTGACATTCAGTACTTC. This chain connects TRBV5-6 to TRBJ2-4; D is possibly TRBD2 (7 bases). V was clipped by 2 bases and J by 8 bases, with 20 bases between them. Germline values: CDR1 SGHDT, CDR2 YYEEEE. CDR3 length: 16 residues.

The rearrangement joins TRBV5-4 to TRBJ1-1; a weak D match, TRBD1 (5 bases). Germline lookup yields CDR1 SGHNT and CDR2 YYREEE (reference sequence). V was trimmed by 4 bases and J by 0 bases, leaving 10 bases between them. The CDR3 sequence is 14 residues long. In nucleotides, the CDR3 is TGTGCCAGCAGCCTCGGGACGGTGAACACTGAAGCTTTCTTT. Amino acid sequence: CASSLGTVNTEAFF.

J is TRBJ1-2 and V is TRBV4-3; 7 nucleotides match TRBD1. Losses at the gene ends were 0 bases for V and 5 bases for J; bases not matched to a gene: 18. The V gene's germline CDR1 is LGHNA and CDR2 YSLEER. The CDR3 is 19 residues long. CDR3 bases: TGCGCCAGCAGCCAAGATTCCCCGACAGGGATCGGGGGTAGTTATGGCTACACCTTC. This encodes CASSQDSPTGIGGSYGYTF.

J is TRBJ2-7 and V is TRBV7-2, with D unclear. Per the germline V gene, CDR1 is SGHTA and CDR2 is FQGNSA. This CDR3 has 12 residues. The V end lost 5 bases, the J end lost 4 bases, and 9 bases lay between the germline ends. For the CDR3, the DNA is TGTGCCAGCAGCGTAAACTTTTACGAGCAGTACTTC. This codes for CASSVNFYEQYF.

The chain uses TRBV18 and TRBJ1-1; possibly TRBD1 for D (5 bases). Germline V gene sequence: CDR1 KGHSH, CDR2 LQKENI. The CDR3 has 15 residues. Trimming shortened V by 2 bases and J by 2 bases, and 12 bases separated the two germline ends. In nucleotides, the CDR3 is TGTGCCAGCTCACCAAACGGCGGGGACAACACTGAAGCTTTCTTT. Protein: CASSPNGGDNTEAFF.

The V gene is TRBV9, the J gene TRBJ2-5, with 8 positions matching TRBD1. The germline V gene encodes CDR1 SGDLS and CDR2 YYNGEE. The ends lost 4 bases at V and 2 bases at J; junction bases unmatched: 10. The CDR3 totals 16 residues. CDR3 amino acids: CASSPRTGRRQETQYF. The CDR3 DNA is TGTGCCAGCAGCCCACGGACAGGGAGGAGGCAAGAGACCCAGTACTTC.